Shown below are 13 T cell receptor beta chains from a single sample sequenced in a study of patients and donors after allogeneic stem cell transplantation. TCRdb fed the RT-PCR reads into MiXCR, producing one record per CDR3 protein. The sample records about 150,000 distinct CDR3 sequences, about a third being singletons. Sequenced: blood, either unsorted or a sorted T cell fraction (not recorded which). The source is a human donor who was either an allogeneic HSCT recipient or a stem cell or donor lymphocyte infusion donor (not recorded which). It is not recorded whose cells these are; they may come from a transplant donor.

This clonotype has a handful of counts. CDR3: CASSQIGTEAFF. The DNA of the CDR3 is TGTGCCAGCAGCCAAATAGGCACTGAAGCTTTCTTT. This sequence joins TRBV12-3 or TRBV12-4 and TRBJ1-1; no reliable D call. Deletions cut 6 bases from V and 4 bases from J, with 9 bases between. The CDR3 runs to 12 residues.

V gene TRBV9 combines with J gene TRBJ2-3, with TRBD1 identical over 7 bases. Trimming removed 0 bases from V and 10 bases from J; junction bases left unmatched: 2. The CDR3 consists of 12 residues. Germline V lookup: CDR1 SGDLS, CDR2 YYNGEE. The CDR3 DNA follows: TGTGCCAGCAGCGTAGTAGGGGGCGCGCAGTATTTT. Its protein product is CASSVVGGAQYF.

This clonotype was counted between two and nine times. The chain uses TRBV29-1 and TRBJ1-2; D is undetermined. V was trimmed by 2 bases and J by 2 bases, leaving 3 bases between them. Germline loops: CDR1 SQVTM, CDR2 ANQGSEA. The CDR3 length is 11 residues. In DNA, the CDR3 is TGCAGCGTTGAACAAAACTATGGCTACACCTTC. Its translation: CSVEQNYGYTF. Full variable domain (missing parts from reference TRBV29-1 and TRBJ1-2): SAVISQKPSRDICQRGTSLTIQCQVDSQVTMMFWYRQQPGQSLTLIATANQGSEATYESGFVIDKFPISRPNLTFSTLTVSNMSPEDSSIYLCSVEQNYGYTFGSGTRLTVV.

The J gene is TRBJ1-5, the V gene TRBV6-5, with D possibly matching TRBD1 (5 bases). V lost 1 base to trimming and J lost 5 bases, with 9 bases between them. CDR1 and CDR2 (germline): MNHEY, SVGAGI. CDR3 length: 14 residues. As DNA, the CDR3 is TGTGCCAGCAGTTACTTCGGGGCCCATCAGCCCCAGCATTTT. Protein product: CASSYFGAHQPQHF.

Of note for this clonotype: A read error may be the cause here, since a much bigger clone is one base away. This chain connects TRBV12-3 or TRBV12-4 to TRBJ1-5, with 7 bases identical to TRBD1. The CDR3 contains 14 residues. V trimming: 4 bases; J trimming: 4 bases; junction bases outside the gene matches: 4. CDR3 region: CASSWEGANQPQHF. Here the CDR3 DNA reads TGTGCCAGCAGTTGGGAGGGGGCTAATCAGCCCCAGCATTTT.

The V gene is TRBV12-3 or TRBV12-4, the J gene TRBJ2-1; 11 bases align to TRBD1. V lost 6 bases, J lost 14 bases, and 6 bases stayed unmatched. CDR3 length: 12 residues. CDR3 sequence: CASSSGQGAKFF. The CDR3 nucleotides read TGTGCCAGCAGCTCCGGACAGGGGGCTAAGTTCTTC.

In DNA form, the CDR3 reads TGTGCCAGCAGTGCCGCAGGGGCCCTATTAGCCAAAAACATTCAGTACTTC. It encodes CASSAAGALLAKNIQYF. V and J are TRBV12-3 or TRBV12-4 and TRBJ2-4, with D possibly being TRBD1 (6 bases). V lost 5 bases and J lost 0, with 17 bases in between. This CDR3 comprises 17 residues.

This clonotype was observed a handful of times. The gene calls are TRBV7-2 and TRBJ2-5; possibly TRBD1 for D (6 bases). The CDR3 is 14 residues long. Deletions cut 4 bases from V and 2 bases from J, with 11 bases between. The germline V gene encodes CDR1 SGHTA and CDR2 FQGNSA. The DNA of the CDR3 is TGTGCCAGCAGCTCGACCGGGACACAAGAGACCCAGTACTTC. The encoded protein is CASSSTGTQETQYF.

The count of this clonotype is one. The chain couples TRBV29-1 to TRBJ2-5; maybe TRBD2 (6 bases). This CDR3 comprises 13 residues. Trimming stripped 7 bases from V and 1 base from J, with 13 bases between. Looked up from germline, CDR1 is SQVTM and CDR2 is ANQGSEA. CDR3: CSAGPGVQETQYF. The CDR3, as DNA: TGCAGCGCTGGGCCGGGAGTCCAAGAGACCCAGTACTTC.

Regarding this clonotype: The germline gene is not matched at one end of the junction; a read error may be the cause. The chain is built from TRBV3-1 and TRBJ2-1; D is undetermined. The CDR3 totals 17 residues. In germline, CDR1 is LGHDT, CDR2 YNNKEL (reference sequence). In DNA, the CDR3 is TGTGCCAGCAACCAAGATGGGTCGAAAGGCCCCTACAATGAGCAGTTCTTC. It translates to CASNQDGSKGPYNEQFF.

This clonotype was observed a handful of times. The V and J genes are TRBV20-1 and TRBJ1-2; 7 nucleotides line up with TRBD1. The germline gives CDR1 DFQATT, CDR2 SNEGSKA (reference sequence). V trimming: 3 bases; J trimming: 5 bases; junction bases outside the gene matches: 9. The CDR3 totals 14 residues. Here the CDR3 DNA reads TGCAGTGCTAGGGGGGACAGAGAATTATATGGCTACACCTTC. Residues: CSARGDRELYGYTF.

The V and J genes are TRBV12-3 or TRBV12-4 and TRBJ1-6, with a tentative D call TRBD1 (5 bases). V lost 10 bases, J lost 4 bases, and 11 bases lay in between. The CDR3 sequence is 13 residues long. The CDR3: CATGTLYNSPLHF. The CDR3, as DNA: TGTGCCACGGGGACCCTTTATAATTCACCCCTCCACTTT.

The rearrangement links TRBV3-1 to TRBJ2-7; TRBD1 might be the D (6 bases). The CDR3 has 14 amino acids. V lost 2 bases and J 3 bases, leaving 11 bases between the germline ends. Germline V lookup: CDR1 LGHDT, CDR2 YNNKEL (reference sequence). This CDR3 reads CASSQTLQGYEQYV. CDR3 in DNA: TGTGCCAGCAGCCAAACCTTACAGGGCTACGAGCAGTACGTC.